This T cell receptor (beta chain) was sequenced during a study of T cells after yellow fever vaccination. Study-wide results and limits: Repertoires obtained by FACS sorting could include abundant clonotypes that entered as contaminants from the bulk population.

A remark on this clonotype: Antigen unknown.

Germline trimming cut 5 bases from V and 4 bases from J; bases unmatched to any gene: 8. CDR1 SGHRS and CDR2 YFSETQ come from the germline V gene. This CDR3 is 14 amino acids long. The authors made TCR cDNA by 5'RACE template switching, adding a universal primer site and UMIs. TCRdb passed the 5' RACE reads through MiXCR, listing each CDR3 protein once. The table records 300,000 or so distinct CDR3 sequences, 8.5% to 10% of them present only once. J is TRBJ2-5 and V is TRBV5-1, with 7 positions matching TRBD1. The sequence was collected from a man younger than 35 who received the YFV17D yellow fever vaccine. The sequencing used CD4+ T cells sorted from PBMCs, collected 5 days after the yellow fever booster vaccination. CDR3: CASRPDRAPETQYF. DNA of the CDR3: TGCGCCAGCAGACCCGACAGGGCCCCAGAGACCCAGTACTTC.